This TCR beta chain was obtained from a study of immune evolution from preneoplasia to lung adenocarcinoma. Across the whole study: HLA loss of heterozygosity: less than 9% AIS, approximately 15% MIA, approximately 35% ADC, none AAH.

Overall study results and limits: Later-stage lesions appeared to have more T cells, more diversity, less clonality. Top clone share appeared to fall from AAH through AIS, MIA, adenocarcinoma.

The table came from immunoSEQ multiplex PCR; TCRdb's copy has only in-frame clones and leaves some out. The sample has some 15,000 clones, roughly 80% seen once. This CDR3 is 15 amino acids long. Germline V gives CDR1 SGHAT, CDR2 FQNNGV. Trimming took 1 base from V and 4 from J; bases not matched to a gene: 5. For this clone: What it binds is unknown.

The sequence derives from a person aged 55-80 years with lung adenocarcinoma. This chain joins TRBV11-2 and TRBJ2-3; 7 bases are a match to TRBD2. Sequencing was carried out using FFPE minimally invasive lung adenocarcinoma tissue. CDR3 DNA: TGTGCCAGCAGCTTAGCCGGGGGGTTCTCAGATACGCAGTATTTT. It codes for CASSLAGGFSDTQYF.